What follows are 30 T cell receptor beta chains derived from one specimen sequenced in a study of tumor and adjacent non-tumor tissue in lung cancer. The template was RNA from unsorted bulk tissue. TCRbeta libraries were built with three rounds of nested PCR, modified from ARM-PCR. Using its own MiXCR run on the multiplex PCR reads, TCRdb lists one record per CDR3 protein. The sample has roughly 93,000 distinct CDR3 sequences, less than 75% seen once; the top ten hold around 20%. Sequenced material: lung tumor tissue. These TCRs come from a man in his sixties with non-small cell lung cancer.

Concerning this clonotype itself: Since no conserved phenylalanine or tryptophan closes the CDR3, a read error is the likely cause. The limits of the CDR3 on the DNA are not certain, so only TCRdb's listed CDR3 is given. The CDR3 is CVSIQETGPYGYTC. V is TRBV4-1 and J is TRBJ1-2; TRBD1 is the table's D call, not checked against the DNA. The CDR3 adds up to 14 amino acids, both ends counted. Germline V gives CDR1 MGHRA, CDR2 YSYEKL.

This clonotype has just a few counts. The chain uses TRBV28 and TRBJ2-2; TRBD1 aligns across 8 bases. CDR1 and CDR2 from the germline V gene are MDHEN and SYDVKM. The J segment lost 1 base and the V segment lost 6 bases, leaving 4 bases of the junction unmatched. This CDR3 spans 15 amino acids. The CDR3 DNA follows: TGTGCCAGCAGCCTCGGGACAGGGAACACCGGGGAGCTGTTTTTT. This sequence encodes CASSLGTGNTGELFF.

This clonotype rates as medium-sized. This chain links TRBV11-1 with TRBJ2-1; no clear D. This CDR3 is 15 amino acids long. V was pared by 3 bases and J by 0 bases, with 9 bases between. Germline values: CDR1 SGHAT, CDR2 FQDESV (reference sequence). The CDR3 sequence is CASSFRQASYNEQFF. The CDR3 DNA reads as TGTGCCAGCAGCTTTAGGCAGGCCTCCTACAATGAGCAGTTCTTC.

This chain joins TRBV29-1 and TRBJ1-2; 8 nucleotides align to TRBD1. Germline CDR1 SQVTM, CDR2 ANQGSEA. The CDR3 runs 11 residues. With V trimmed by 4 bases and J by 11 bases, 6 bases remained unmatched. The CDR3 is CSVAGGIEYTF. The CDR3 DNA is TGCAGCGTTGCAGGGGGCATTGAATACACCTTC. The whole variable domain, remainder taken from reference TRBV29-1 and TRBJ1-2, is SAVISQKPSRDICQRGTSLTIQCQVDSQVTMMFWYRQQPGQSLTLIATANQGSEATYESGFVIDKFPISRPNLTFSTLTVSNMSPEDSSIYLCSVAGGIEYTFGSGTRLTVV.

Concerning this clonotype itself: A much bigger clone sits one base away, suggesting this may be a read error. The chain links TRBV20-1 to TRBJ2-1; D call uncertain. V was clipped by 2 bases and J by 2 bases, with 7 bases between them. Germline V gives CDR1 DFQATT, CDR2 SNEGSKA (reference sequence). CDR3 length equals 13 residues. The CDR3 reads CSARWGAYNEQFF. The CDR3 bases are TGCAGTGCTAGATGGGGTGCCTACAATGAGCAGTTCTTC.

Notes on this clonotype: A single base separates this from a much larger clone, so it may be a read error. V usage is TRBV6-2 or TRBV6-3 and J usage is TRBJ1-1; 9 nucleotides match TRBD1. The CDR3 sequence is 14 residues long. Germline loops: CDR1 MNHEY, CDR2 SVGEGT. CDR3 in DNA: TGTGCCGGCAGAACAGGGGGCTATATCACTGAAGCTTTCTTT. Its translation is CAGRTGGYITEAFF.

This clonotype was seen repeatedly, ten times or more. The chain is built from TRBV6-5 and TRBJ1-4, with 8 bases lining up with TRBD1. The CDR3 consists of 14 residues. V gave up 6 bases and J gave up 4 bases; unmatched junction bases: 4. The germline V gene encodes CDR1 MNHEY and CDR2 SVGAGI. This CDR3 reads CASSRTGNNEKLFF. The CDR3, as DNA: TGTGCCAGCAGCCGGACAGGGAATAATGAAAAACTGTTTTTT.

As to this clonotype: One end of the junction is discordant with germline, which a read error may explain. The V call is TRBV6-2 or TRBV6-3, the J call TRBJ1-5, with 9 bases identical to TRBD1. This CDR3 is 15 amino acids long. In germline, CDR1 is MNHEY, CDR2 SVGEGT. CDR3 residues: CGSRTGGASNQPQHF. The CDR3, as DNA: TGTGGCAGCAGAACAGGGGGCGCGAGCAATCAGCCCCAGCATTTT.

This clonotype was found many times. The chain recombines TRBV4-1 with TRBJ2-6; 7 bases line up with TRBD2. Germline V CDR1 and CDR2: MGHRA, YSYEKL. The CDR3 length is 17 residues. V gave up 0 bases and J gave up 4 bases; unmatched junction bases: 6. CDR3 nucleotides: TGCGCCAGCAGCCAAGAACTAGCGTCCTCCGGGGCCAACGTCCTGACTTTC. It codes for CASSQELASSGANVLTF.

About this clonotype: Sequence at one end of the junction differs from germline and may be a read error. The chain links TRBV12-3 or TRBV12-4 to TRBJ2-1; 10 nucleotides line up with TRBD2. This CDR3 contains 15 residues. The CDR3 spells CANSATAGGYNEQFF. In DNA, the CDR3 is TGCGCCAACAGCGCGACAGCGGGGGGGTACAATGAGCAGTTCTTC.

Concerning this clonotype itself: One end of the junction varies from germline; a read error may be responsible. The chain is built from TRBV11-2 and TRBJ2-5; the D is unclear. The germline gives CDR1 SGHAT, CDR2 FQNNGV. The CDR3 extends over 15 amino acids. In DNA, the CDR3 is TGTGCCAGCAGCTTAGGAGTGTCGGTCCAAGATACCCAATACTTC. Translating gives CASSLGVSVQDTQYF.

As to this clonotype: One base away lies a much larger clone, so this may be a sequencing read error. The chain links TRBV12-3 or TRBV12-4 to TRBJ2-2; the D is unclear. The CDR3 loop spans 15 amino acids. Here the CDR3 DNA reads TGTGCCTGCAGTCCCCACCAGGATCGCACCGGGGAGCTGTTTTTT. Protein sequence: CACSPHQDRTGELFF.

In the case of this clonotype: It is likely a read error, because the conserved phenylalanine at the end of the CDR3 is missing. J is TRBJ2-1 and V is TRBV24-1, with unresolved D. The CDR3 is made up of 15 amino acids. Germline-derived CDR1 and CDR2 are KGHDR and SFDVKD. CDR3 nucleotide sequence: TGTGCCGCCAGTGATTCCCTTGGCAGATACAATGAGCAGTTCATC. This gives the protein CAASDSLGRYNEQFI.

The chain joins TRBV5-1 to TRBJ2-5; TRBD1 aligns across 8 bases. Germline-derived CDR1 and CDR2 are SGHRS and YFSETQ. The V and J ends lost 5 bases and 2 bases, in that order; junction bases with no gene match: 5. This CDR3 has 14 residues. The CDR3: CASSPGGIQETQYF. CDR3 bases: TGCGCCAGCAGTCCAGGGGGCATACAAGAGACCCAGTACTTC. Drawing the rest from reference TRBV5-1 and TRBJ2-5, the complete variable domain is KAGVTQTPRYLIKTRGQQVTLSCSPISGHRSVSWYQQTPGQGLQFLFEYFSETQRNKGNFPGRFSGRQFSNSRSEMNVSTLELGDSALYLCASSPGGIQETQYFGPGTRLLVL.

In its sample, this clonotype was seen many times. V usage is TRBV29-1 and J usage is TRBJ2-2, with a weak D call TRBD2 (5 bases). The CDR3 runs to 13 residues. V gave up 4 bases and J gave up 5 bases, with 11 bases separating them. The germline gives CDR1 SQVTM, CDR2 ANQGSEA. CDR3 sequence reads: CSVGGIQTGELFF. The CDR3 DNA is TGCAGCGTTGGAGGGATTCAGACCGGGGAGCTGTTTTTT.

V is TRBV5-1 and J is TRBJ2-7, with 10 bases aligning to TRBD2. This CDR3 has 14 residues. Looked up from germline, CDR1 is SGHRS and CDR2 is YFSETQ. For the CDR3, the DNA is TGCGCGAGCTCTTGGACTAGCGGATATGACGAGCAGTACTTC. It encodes CASSWTSGYDEQYF. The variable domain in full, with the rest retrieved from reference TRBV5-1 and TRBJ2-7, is KAGVTQTPRYLIKTRGQQVTLSCSPISGHRSVSWYQQTPGQGLQFLFEYFSETQRNKGNFPGRFSGRQFSNSRSEMNVSTLELGDSALYLCASSWTSGYDEQYFGPGTRLTVT.

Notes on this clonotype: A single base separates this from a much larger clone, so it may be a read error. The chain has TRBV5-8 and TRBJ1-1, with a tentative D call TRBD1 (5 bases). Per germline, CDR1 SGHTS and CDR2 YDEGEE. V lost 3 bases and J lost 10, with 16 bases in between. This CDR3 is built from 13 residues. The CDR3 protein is CASSWGRMERAFF. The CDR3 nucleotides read TGTGCCAGCAGCTGGGGACGGATGGAGAGAGCTTTCTTT.

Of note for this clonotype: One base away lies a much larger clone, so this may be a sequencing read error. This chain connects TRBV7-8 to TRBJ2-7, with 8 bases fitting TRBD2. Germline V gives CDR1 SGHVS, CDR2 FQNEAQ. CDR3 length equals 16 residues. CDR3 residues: CASSLVGGTRSYDQYF. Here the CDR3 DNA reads TGTGCCAGCAGCTTAGTCGGAGGGACTAGAAGCTACGACCAGTACTTC.

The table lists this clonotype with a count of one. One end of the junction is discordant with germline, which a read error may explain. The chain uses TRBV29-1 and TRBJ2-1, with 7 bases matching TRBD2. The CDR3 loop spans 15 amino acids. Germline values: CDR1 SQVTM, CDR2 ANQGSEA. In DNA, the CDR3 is TGCGGCGTTGAGTTTCCTAGCGGCTACTACAATGAGCAGTTCTTC. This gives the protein CGVEFPSGYYNEQFF.

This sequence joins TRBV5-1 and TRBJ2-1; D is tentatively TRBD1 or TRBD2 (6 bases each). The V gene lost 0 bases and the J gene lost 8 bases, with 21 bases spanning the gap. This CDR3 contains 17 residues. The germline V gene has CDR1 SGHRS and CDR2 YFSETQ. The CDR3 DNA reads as TGCGCCAGCAGCTTGGGTCTCACGGGACCCGGGGGCGATGAGCAGTTCTTC. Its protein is CASSLGLTGPGGDEQFF.

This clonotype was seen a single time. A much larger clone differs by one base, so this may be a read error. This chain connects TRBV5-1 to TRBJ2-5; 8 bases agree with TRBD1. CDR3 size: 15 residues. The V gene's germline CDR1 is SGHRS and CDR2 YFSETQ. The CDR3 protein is CAGSLGDRPSETQYF. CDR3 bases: TGCGCCGGCAGCTTGGGGGACAGGCCAAGTGAGACCCAGTACTTC.

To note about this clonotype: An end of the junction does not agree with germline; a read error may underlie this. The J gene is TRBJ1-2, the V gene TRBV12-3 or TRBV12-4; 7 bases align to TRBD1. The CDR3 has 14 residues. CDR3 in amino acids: CASSQGTVSYGYTF. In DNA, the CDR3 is TGTGCCAGCAGTCAGGGGACAGTTAGCTATGGCTATACCTTC.

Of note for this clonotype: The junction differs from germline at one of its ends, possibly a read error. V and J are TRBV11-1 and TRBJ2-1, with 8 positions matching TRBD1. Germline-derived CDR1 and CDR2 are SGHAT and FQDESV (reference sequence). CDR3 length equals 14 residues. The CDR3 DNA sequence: TGTGCCGGCGGACCAGGGGGCTCCTGGGATGAGCAGTTCTTT. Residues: CAGGPGGSWDEQFF. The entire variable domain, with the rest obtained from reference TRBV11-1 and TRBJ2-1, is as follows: EAEVAQSPRYKITEKSQAVAFWCDPISGHATLYWYRQILGQGPELLVQFQDESVVDDSQLPKDRFSAERLKGVDSTLKIQPAELGDSAMYLCAGGPGGSWDEQFFGPGTRLTVL.

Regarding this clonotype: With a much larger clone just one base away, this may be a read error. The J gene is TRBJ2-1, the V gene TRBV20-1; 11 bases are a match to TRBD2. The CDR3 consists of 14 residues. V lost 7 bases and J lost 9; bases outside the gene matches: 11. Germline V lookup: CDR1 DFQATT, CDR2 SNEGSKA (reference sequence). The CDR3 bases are TGCAGTGTTAGTAAAGGGACTAGCGGTCCTGAGCAGTTCTTC. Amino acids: CSVSKGTSGPEQFF.

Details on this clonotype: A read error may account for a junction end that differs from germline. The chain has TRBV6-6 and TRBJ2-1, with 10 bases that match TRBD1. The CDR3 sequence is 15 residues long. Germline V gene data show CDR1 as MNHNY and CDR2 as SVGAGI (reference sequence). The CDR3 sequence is CASTLRDRGHNKQFF. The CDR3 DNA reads TGTGCCAGTACTTTACGGGACAGGGGACACAATAAGCAGTTCTTC.

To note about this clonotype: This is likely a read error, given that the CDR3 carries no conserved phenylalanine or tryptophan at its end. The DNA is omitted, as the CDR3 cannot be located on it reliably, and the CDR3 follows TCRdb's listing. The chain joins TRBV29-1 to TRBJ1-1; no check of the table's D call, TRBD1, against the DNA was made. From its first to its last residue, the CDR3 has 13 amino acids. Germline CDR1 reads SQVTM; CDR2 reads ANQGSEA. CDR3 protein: CSVDGTVNTEALS.

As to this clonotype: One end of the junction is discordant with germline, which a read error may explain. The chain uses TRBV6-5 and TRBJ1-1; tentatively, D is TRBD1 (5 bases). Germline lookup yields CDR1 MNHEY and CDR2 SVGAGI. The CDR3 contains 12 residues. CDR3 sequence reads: CASSGQGAEALF. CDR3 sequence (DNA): TGTGCCAGCAGTGGTCAGGGAGCTGAAGCTCTCTTT.

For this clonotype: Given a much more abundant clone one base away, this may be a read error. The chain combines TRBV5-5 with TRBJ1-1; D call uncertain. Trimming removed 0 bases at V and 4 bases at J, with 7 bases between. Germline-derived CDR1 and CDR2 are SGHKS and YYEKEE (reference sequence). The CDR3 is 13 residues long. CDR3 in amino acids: CASSLERSTEAFF. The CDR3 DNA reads TGTGCCAGCAGCTTGGAGAGGAGCACTGAAGCTTTCTTT. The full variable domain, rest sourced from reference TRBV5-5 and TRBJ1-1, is DAGVTQSPTHLIKTRGQQVTLRCSPISGHKSVSWYQQVLGQGPQFIFQYYEKEERGRGNFPDRFSARQFPNYSSELNVNALLLGDSALYLCASSLERSTEAFFGQGTRLTVV.

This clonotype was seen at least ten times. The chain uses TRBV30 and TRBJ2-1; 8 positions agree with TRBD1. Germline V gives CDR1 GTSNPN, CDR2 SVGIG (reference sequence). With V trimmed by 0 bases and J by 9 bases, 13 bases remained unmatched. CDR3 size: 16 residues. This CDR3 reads CAWSVRQGRMGAEQFF. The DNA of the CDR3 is TGTGCCTGGAGTGTACGACAGGGGAGGATGGGAGCTGAGCAGTTCTTC.

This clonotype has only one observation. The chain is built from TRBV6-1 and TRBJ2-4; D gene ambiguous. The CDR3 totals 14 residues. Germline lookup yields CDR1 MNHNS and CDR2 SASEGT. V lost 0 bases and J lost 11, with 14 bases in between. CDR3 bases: TGTGCCAGCAGTGAAGCGATAGCCAAGAACGTTCAGTACTTC. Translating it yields CASSEAIAKNVQYF.